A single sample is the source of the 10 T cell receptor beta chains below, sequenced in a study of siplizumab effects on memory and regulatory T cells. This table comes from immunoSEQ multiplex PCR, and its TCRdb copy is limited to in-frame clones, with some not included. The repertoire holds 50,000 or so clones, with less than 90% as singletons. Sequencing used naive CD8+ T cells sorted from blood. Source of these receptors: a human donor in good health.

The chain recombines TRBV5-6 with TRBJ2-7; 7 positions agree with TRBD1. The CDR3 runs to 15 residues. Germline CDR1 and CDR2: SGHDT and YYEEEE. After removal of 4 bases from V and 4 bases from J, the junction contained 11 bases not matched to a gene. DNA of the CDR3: TGTGCCAGCAGCCTCAGACAGGGAAATCGTTACGAGCAGTACTTC. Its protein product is CASSLRQGNRYEQYF.

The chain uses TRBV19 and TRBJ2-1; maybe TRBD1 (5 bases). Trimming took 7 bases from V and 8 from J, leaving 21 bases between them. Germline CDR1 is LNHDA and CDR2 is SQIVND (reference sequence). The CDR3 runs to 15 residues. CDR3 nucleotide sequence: TGTGCCAGTATCATGGCCGCAGGGATGTGGCATGAGCAGTTCTTC. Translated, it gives CASIMAAGMWHEQFF.

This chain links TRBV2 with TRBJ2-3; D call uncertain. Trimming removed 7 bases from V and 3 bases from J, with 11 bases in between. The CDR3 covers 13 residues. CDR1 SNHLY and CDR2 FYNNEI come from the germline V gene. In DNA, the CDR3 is TGTGCCAGCATAGGTTTGCGGACAGATACGCAGTATTTT. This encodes CASIGLRTDTQYF. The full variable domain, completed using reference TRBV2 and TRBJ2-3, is EPEVTQTPSHQVTQMGQEVILRCVPISNHLYFYWYRQILGQKVEFLVSFYNNEISEKSEIFDDQFSVERPDGSNFTLKIRSTKLEDSAMYFCASIGLRTDTQYFGPGTRLTVL.

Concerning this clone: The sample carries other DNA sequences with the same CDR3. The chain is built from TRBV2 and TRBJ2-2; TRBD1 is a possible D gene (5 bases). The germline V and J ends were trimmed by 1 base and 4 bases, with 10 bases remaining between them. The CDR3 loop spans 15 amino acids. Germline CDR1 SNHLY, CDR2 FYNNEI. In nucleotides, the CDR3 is TGTGCCAGCAGTGAAGTCAGGGTGTTCACCGGGGAGCTGTTTTTT. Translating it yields CASSEVRVFTGELFF.

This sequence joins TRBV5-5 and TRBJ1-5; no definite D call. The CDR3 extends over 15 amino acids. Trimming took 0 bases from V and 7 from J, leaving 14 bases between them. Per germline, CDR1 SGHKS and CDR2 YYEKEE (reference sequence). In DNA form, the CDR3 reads TGTGCCAGCAGCTTGGGGTTTCTGGGGTACCAGCCCCAGCATTTT. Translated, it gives CASSLGFLGYQPQHF.

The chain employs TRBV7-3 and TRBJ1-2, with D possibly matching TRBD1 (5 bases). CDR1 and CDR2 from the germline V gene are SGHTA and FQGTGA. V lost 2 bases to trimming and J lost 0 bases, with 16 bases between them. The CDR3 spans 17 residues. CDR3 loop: CASSLGPSGGANYGYTF. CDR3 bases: TGTGCCAGCAGCTTAGGCCCTTCCGGGGGAGCTAACTATGGCTACACCTTC.

CDR3 amino acids: CASSLVRGRTNEKLFF. CDR3 nucleotide sequence: TGCGCCAGCAGCTTGGTCCGGGGGCGAACTAATGAAAAACTGTTTTTT. The chain links TRBV5-1 to TRBJ1-4, with D possibly matching TRBD1 (6 bases). The CDR3 extends over 16 amino acids. The germline V gene has CDR1 SGHRS and CDR2 YFSETQ. The V gene lost 0 bases and the J gene lost 1 base, with 10 bases spanning the gap.

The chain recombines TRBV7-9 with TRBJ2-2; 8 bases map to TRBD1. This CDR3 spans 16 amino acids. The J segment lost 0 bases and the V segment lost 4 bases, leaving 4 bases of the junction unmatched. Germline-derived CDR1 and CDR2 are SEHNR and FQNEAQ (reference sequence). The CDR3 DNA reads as TGTGCCAGCAGCTCCTCGACAGGGGCGAACACCGGGGAGCTGTTTTTT. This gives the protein CASSSSTGANTGELFF.

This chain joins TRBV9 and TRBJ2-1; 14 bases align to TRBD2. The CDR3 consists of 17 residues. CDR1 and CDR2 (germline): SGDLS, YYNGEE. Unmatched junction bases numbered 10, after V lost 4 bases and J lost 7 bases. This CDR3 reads CASSPETSGGEINEQFF. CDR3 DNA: TGTGCCAGCAGCCCCGAGACTAGCGGGGGGGAGATTAATGAGCAGTTCTTC.

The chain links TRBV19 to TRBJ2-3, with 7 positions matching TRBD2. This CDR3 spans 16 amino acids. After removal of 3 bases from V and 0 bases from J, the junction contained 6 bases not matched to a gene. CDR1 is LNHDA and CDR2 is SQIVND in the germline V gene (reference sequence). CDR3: CASSIGLAVSTDTQYF. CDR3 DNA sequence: TGTGCCAGTAGTATCGGGCTAGCGGTTAGCACAGATACGCAGTATTTT.